Each of the 17 T cell receptor beta chains below was sequenced from the same sample in a study of blood T cell repertoires in COVID-19. Some clones are missing from TCRdb's copy, which holds only in-frame ones; the method was immunoSEQ multiplex PCR. The sample records approximately 490,000 clones, 75% to 90% being singletons. The sequencing sample was made of PBMCs or T cells enriched from blood (not recorded which). All receptors come from a woman under 30 who had recovered from COVID-19.

The chain employs TRBV16 and TRBJ1-2, with D possibly TRBD1 on 6 matching bases. The germline V gene encodes CDR1 KGHSY and CDR2 FQNENV. This CDR3 spans 15 amino acids. The ends were cut back, 4 bases at V and 9 bases at J, with 21 bases in the middle. The CDR3 is CASSLPGQRRYRYTF. For the CDR3, the DNA is TGTGCCAGCAGCCTACCGGGACAAAGAAGGTATCGCTACACCTTC.

The V gene is TRBV19, the J gene TRBJ1-2, with 7 nucleotides matching TRBD1. The junction had 6 bases not matched to a gene; V was cut back by 2 bases and J by 3 bases. This CDR3 comprises 15 residues. Germline CDR1 and CDR2: LNHDA and SQIVND (reference sequence). In nucleotides, the CDR3 is TGTGCCAGTAGTATATCGGGGACAGCCGACTATGGCTACACCTTC. Translation: CASSISGTADYGYTF.

The chain links TRBV4-2 to TRBJ2-2; tentatively, D is TRBD1 (5 bases). V gave up 9 bases and J gave up 6 bases, with 20 bases separating them. The germline V gene has CDR1 LGHNA and CDR2 YNFKEQ. CDR3 size: 15 residues. This CDR3 reads CASTPGAAFSGELFF. The CDR3 nucleotides are TGTGCCAGTACCCCTGGGGCAGCCTTTTCCGGGGAGCTGTTTTTT.

The rearrangement uses TRBV12-5 and TRBJ1-1, with a tentative D call TRBD1 (5 bases). The CDR3 runs 16 residues. Germline CDR1 reads LGHNT; CDR2 reads FRNRAP. The V end lost 6 bases, the J end lost 0 bases, and 17 bases lay between the germline ends. The CDR3 region is CASGPNSGGVNTEAFF. CDR3 DNA: TGTGCTAGTGGCCCGAATTCCGGGGGGGTGAACACTGAAGCTTTCTTT.

The J gene is TRBJ1-6, the V gene TRBV30, with 10 bases matching TRBD1. Trimming at V came to 4 bases and at J to 7 bases, leaving 7 bases not matched to a gene. Germline CDR1 reads GTSNPN; CDR2 reads SVGIG (reference sequence). The CDR3 sequence is 15 residues long. The CDR3 here is CAWIRTGGVNSPLHF. DNA for the CDR3: TGTGCCTGGATCCGGACAGGGGGTGTAAATTCACCCCTCCACTTT.

The chain carries TRBV11-2 and TRBJ2-7; a possible D gene is TRBD2 (7 bases). V was pared by 4 bases and J by 3 bases, with 19 bases between. This CDR3 spans 16 amino acids. Germline V CDR1 and CDR2: SGHAT, FQNNGV. For the CDR3, the DNA is TGTGCCAGCAGCTCCGCGAGGGGGGGGCAATTCTACGAGCAGTACTTC. Translated, it gives CASSSARGGQFYEQYF.

This chain uses TRBV6-5 with TRBJ1-2; D not resolved. Germline V gene sequence: CDR1 MNHEY, CDR2 SVGAGI. Trimming removed 0 bases at V and 0 bases at J, with 8 bases between. The length of the CDR3 is 15 residues. CDR3 in amino acids: CASSYSAVTNYGYTF. The CDR3 coding sequence is TGTGCCAGCAGTTACTCGGCAGTAACTAACTATGGCTACACCTTC.

This clone was observed a few times. V gene TRBV5-1 combines with J gene TRBJ1-1; D possibly corresponds to TRBD1 (5 bases). This CDR3 contains 15 residues. V was shortened by 0 bases and J by 7 bases, with 16 bases between the two germline ends. The V gene's germline CDR1 is SGHRS and CDR2 YFSETQ. In DNA, the CDR3 is TGCGCCAGCAGCTTGGCCACGGGAGAGGGGAATGAAGCTTTCTTT. It encodes CASSLATGEGNEAFF.

The gene calls are TRBV6-1 and TRBJ2-5; possible D gene TRBD2, 6 bases. The germline V and J ends were trimmed by 0 bases and 5 bases, with 10 bases remaining between them. Germline lookup yields CDR1 MNHNS and CDR2 SASEGT. This CDR3 comprises 14 residues. In nucleotides, the CDR3 is TGTGCCAGCAGTGAAGCGGGAGGTTGGGAGACCCAGTACTTC. It is translated as CASSEAGGWETQYF.

The V gene is TRBV18, the J gene TRBJ1-4, with a weak D call TRBD1 (5 bases). Trimming shortened V by 0 bases and J by 6 bases, and 11 bases separated the two germline ends. The germline gives CDR1 KGHSH, CDR2 LQKENI. There are 15 residues in the CDR3. The chain's CDR3 is CASSPPTGGDEKLFF. In DNA, the CDR3 is TGTGCCAGCTCACCACCGACGGGGGGGGATGAAAAACTGTTTTTT.

This rearrangement joins TRBV5-1 to TRBJ2-2; a possible D gene is TRBD2 (5 bases). Germline V CDR1 and CDR2: SGHRS, YFSETQ. The CDR3 sequence is 16 residues long. Trimming took off 4 bases at V and 5 bases at J, with 18 bases between the two ends. The CDR3 region is CASSPDSNPSTGELFF. The CDR3 nucleotides are TGCGCCAGCAGCCCGGACTCGAACCCTTCGACCGGGGAGCTGTTTTTT.

The chain joins TRBV28 to TRBJ2-7, with TRBD2 as a possible D gene (5 bases). Per the germline V gene, CDR1 is MDHEN and CDR2 is SYDVKM. This CDR3 spans 14 amino acids. V lost 3 bases to trimming and J lost 5 bases, with 14 bases between them. The CDR3, as DNA: TGTGCCAGCAGTTTCCCCAATCGGGGTCACGAGCAGTACTTC. It encodes CASSFPNRGHEQYF.

The sample holds a few counts of this clone. The V and J genes are TRBV6-5 and TRBJ2-1; 7 nucleotides line up with TRBD1. The CDR3 has 14 residues. J lost 6 bases, V lost 7 bases, and 9 bases had no gene match. Germline lookup yields CDR1 MNHEY and CDR2 SVGAGI. CDR3 sequence: CASTPGRQGNEQFF. CDR3 DNA sequence: TGTGCCAGCACCCCTGGACGACAGGGCAATGAGCAGTTCTTC.

The chain has TRBV5-1 and TRBJ2-7, with no clear D. CDR1 and CDR2 from the germline V gene are SGHRS and YFSETQ. The length of the CDR3 is 14 residues. Trimming shortened V by 1 base and J by 2 bases, and 10 bases separated the two germline ends. For the CDR3, the DNA is TGCGCCAGCAGCTTGTATGACACCCCCTACGAGCAGTACTTC. Its protein product is CASSLYDTPYEQYF.

The chain carries TRBV5-4 and TRBJ1-1; 9 bases agree with TRBD1. J lost 6 bases, V lost 0 bases, and 15 bases had no gene match. CDR3 length equals 18 residues. Germline CDR1 SGHNT, CDR2 YYREEE (reference sequence). The CDR3 loop reads CASSLGTGDGIGLAEAFF. CDR3 coding DNA: TGTGCCAGCAGCTTGGGGACAGGGGATGGAATAGGGTTGGCTGAAGCTTTCTTT. Based on the CDR3 plus reference TRBV5-4 and TRBJ1-1, the full variable domain is ETGVTQSPTHLIKTRGQQVTLRCSSQSGHNTVSWYQQALGQGPQFIFQYYREEENGRGNFPPRFSGLQFPNYSSELNVNALELDDSALYLCASSLGTGDGIGLAEAFFGQGTRLTVV.

For the CDR3, the DNA is TGTGCCAGCAGTTTAATAGCCAGACCCACTGAAGCTTTCTTT. Translated, it gives CASSLIARPTEAFF. The J gene is TRBJ1-1, the V gene TRBV28; D call uncertain. The germline V gene has CDR1 MDHEN and CDR2 SYDVKM. This CDR3 is built from 14 residues. Trimming left V 2 bases short and J 4 bases short, with 11 bases between.

V usage is TRBV6-5 and J usage is TRBJ1-1; tentative D call: TRBD1 (6 bases). Germline V CDR1 and CDR2: MNHEY, SVGAGI. CDR3 length: 15 amino acids. V lost 6 bases, J lost 0 bases, and 14 bases lay in between. CDR3 in DNA: TGTGCCAGCAGAAAGACAGGTCCTATGAACACTGAAGCTTTCTTT. Protein: CASRKTGPMNTEAFF.